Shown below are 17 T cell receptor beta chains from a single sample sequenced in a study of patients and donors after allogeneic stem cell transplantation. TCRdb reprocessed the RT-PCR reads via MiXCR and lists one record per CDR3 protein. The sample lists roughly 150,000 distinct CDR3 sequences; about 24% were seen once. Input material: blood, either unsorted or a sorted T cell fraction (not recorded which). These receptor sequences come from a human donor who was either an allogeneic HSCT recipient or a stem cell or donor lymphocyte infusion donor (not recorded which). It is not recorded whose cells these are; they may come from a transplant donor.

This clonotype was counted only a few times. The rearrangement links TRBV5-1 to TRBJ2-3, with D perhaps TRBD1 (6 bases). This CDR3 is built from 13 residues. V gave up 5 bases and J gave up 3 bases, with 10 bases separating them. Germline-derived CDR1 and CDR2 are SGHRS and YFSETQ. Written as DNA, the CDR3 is TGCGCCAGCAGGACAGGAAGAACAGATACGCAGTATTTT. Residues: CASRTGRTDTQYF. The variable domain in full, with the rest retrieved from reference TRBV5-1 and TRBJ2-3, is KAGVTQTPRYLIKTRGQQVTLSCSPISGHRSVSWYQQTPGQGLQFLFEYFSETQRNKGNFPGRFSGRQFSNSRSEMNVSTLELGDSALYLCASRTGRTDTQYFGPGTRLTVL.

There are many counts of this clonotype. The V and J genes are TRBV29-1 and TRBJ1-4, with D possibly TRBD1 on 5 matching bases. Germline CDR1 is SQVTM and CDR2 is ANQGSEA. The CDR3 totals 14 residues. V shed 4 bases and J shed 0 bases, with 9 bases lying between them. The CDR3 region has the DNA TGCAGCGTTGGGCAGGGCACAACTAATGAAAAACTGTTTTTT. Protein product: CSVGQGTTNEKLFF.

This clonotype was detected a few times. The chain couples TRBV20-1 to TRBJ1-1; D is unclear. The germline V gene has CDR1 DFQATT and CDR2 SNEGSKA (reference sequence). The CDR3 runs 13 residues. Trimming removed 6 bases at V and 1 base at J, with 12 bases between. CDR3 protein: CSALGSGNTEAFF. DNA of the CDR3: TGCAGTGCCCTTGGGTCCGGGAACACTGAAGCTTTCTTT.

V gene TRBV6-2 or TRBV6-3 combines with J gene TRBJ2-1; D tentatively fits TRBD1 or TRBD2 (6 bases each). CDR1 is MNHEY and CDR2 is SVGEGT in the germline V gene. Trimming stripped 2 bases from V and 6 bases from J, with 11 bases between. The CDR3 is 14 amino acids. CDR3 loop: CASSYGGGSNEQFF. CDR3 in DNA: TGTGCCAGCAGTTACGGAGGGGGGAGCAATGAGCAGTTCTTC.

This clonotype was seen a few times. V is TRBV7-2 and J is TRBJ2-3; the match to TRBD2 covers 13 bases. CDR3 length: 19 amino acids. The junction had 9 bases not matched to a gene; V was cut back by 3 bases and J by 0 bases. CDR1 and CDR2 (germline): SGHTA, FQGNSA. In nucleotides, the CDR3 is TGTGCCAGCAGCTTCTGGACTAGCGGGAGCGGGAGTAGCACAGATACGCAGTATTTT. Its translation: CASSFWTSGSGSSTDTQYF.

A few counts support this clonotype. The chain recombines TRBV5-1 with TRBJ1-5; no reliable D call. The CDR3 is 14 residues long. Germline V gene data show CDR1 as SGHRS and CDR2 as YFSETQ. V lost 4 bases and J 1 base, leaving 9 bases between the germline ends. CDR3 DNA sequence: TGCGCCAGCAGCCCCGGTAGCAGCAATCAGCCCCAGCATTTT. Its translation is CASSPGSSNQPQHF.

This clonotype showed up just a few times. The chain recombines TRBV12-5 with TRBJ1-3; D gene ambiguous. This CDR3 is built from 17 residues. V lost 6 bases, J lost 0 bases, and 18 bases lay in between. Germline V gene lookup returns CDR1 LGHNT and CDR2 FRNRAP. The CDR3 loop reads CASGSPPAVPSGNTIYF. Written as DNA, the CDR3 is TGTGCTAGTGGATCCCCCCCGGCAGTTCCCTCTGGAAACACCATATATTTT.

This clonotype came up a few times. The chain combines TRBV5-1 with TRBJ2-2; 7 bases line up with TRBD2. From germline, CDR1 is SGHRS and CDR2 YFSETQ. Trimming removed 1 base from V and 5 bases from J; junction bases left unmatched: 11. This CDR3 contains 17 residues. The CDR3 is CASSLLRGGSSTGELFF. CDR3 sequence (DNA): TGCGCCAGCAGCTTGCTTCGGGGCGGGAGTTCGACCGGGGAGCTGTTTTTT.

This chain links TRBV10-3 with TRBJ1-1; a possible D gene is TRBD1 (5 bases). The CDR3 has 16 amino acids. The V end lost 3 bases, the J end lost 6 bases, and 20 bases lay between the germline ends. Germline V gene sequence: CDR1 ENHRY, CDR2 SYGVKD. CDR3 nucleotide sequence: TGTGCCATCAGTGACCCGGTGGGGGAGGGAGGGTCTGAAGCTTTCTTT. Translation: CAISDPVGEGGSEAFF.

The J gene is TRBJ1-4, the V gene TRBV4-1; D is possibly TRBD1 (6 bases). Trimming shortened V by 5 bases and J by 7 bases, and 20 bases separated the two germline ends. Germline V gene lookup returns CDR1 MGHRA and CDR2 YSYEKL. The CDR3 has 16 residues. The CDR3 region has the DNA TGCGCCAGCAGCTCCCTCGGGGGGGGGCGCCGTGAAAAACTGTTTTTT. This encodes CASSSLGGGRREKLFF.

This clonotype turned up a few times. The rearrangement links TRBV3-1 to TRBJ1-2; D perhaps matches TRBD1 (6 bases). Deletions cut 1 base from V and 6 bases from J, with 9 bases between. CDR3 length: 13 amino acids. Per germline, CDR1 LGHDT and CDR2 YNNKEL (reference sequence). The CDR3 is CASSQAGENGYTF. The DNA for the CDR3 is TGTGCCAGCAGCCAAGCAGGGGAGAATGGCTACACCTTC.

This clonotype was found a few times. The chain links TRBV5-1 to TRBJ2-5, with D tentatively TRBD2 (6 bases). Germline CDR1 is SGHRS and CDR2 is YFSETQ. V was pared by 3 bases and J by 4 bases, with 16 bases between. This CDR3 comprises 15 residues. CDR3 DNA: TGCGCCAGCAGCTCGAGGGGACTCTCGGGAGAGACCCAGTACTTC. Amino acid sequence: CASSSRGLSGETQYF. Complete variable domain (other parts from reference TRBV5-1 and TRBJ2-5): KAGVTQTPRYLIKTRGQQVTLSCSPISGHRSVSWYQQTPGQGLQFLFEYFSETQRNKGNFPGRFSGRQFSNSRSEMNVSTLELGDSALYLCASSSRGLSGETQYFGPGTRLLVL.

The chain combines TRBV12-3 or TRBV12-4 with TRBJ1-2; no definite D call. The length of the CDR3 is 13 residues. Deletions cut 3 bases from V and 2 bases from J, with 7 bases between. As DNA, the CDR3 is TGTGCCAGCAGTTTCTACGGGAACTATGGCTACACCTTC. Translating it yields CASSFYGNYGYTF.

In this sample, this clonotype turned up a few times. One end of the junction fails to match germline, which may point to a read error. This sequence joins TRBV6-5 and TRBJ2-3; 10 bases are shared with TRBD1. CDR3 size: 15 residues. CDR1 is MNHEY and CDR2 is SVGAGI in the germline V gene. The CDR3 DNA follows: TGTGCCAGCAGTCACTCGGGACAGGGGCCCAATACGCAGTATTTT. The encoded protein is CASSHSGQGPNTQYF.

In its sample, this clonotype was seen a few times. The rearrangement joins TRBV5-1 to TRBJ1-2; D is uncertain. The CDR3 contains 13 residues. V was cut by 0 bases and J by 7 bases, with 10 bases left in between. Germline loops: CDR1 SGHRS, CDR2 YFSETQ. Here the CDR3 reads CASSLGQTGGYTF. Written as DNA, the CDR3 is TGCGCCAGCAGCTTGGGGCAAACGGGTGGCTACACCTTC. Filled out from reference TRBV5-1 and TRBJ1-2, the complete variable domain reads KAGVTQTPRYLIKTRGQQVTLSCSPISGHRSVSWYQQTPGQGLQFLFEYFSETQRNKGNFPGRFSGRQFSNSRSEMNVSTLELGDSALYLCASSLGQTGGYTFGSGTRLTVV.

CDR3 in DNA: TGCAGTGCTACCGATGGGGGATCGGACGAGCAGTACTTC. Amino acid sequence: CSATDGGSDEQYF. The chain carries TRBV20-1 and TRBJ2-7; perhaps D is TRBD1 or TRBD2 (5 bases each). The CDR3 is made up of 13 amino acids. Trimming shortened V by 4 bases and J by 5 bases, and 15 bases separated the two germline ends. CDR1 is DFQATT and CDR2 is SNEGSKA in the germline V gene (reference sequence).

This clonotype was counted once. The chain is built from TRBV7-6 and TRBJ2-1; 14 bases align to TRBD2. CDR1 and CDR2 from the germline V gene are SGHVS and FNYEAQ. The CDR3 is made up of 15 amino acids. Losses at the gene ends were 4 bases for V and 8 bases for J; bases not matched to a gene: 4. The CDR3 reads CASSSGTSGSHEQFF. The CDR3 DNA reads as TGTGCCAGCAGCTCCGGGACTAGCGGGAGCCATGAGCAGTTCTTC.